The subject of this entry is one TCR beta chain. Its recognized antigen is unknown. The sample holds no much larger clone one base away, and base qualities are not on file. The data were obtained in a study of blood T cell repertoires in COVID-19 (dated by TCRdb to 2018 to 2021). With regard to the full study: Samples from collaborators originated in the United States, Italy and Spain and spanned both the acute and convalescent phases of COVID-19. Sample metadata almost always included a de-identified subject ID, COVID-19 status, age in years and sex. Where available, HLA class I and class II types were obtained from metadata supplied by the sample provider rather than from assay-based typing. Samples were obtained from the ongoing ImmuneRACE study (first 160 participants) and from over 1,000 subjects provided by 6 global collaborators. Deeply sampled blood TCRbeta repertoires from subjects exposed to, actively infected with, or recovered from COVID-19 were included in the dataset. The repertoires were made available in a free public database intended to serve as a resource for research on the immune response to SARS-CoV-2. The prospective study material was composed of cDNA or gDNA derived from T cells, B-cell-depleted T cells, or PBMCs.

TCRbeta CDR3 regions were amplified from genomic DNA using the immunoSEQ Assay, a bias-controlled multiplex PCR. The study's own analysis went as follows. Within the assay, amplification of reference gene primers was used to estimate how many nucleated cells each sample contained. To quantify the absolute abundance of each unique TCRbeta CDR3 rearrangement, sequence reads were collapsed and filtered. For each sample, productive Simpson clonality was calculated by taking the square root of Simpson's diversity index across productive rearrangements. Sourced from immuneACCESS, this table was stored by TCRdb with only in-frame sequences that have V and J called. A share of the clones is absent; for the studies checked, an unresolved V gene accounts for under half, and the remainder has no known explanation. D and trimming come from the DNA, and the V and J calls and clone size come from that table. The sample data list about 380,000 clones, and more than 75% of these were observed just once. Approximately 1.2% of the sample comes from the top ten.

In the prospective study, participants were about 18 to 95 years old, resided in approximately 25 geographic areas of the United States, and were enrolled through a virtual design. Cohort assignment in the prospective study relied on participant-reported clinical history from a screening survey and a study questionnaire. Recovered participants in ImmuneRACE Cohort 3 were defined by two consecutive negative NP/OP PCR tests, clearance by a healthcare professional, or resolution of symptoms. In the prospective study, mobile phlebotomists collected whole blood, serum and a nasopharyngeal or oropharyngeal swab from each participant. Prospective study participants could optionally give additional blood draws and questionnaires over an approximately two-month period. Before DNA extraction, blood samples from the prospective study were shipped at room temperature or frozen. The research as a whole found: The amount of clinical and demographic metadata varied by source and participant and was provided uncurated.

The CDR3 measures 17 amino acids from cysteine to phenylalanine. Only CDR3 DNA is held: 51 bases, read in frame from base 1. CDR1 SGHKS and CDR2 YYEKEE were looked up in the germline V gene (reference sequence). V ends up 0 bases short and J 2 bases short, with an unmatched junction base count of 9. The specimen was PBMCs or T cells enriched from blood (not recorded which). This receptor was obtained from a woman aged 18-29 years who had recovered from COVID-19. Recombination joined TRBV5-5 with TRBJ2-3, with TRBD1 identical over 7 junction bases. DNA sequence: TGTGCCAGCAGCTTGGTTAGCTCGGGACAGTTCACAGATACGCAGTATTTT. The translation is CASSLVSSGQFTDTQYF.